The rows below give T cell receptor beta chains drawn from one sample of a study of cytomegalovirus exposure and HLA in healthy donors. Produced via immunoSEQ multiplex PCR; TCRdb's table is partial and in-frame only. The data contain roughly 100,000 clones, 78% of them singletons. Sequencing was carried out using PBMCs. The receptor set was obtained from a woman aged 40 to 50 in good health and CMV-seronegative. CDR3s include the opening cysteine and the closing phenylalanine or tryptophan. The D gene is left open where the match is weak. Clone size is not always given. Where it is, it says once, few, many or a class for expanded clones.

D	V	J	length	size	CDR3	DNA
TRBD1	TRBV6-6	TRBJ2-2	16	-	CASSYGQGLNTGGLFF	TGTGCCAGCAGTTACGGACAGGGCCTGAACACCGGGGGGCTGTTTTTT
TRBD1	TRBV6-1	TRBJ1-2	15	-	CASRSRQGANYGYTF	TGTGCCAGCAGGTCGAGACAGGGGGCAAACTATGGCTACACCTTC
-	TRBV19	TRBJ2-3	17	-	CASSIGGLAGRADTQYF	TGTGCCAGTAGTATAGGCGGCCTAGCCGGACGGGCGGATACGCAGTATTTT
TRBD2	TRBV6-1	TRBJ2-7	17	-	CASSEMIRRTSGYEQYF	TGTGCCAGCAGTGAAATGATTAGGCGGACTAGCGGTTACGAGCAGTACTTC
-	TRBV6-6	TRBJ2-7	12	few	CATKQGAVEQYF	TGTGCCACCAAACAGGGAGCCGTCGAGCAGTACTTC
-	TRBV5-6	TRBJ1-2	15	-	CASSHATVPNYGYTF	TGTGCCAGCAGCCACGCGACAGTGCCTAACTATGGCTACACCTTC
TRBD2	TRBV28	TRBJ2-5	18	-	CASSSYSGGGYPQETQYF	TGTGCCAGCAGTAGCTATTCCGGGGGGGGGTATCCCCAAGAGACCCAGTACTTC
TRBD2	TRBV6-5	TRBJ2-5	15	-	CASSYITRGGETQYF	TGTGCCAGCAGTTACATAACCCGGGGAGGGGAGACCCAGTACTTC
-	TRBV29-1	TRBJ2-7	14	-	CSARQPNYPYEQYF	TGCAGCGCCCGACAGCCCAATTACCCCTACGAGCAGTACTTC
-	TRBV28	TRBJ1-5	12	-	CASSFPNQPQHF	TGTGCCAGCAGTTTTCCGAATCAGCCCCAGCATTTT
-	TRBV27	TRBJ2-7	13	-	CASSLSGLGEQYF	TGTGCCAGCAGTTTAAGCGGGTTGGGGGAGCAGTACTTC
TRBD2	TRBV15	TRBJ2-3	18	-	CATSRDITSGASTDTQYF	TGTGCCACCAGCAGAGATATAACTAGCGGAGCCAGCACAGATACGCAGTATTTT
-	TRBV13	TRBJ2-1	13	-	CASSPGRRDEQFF	TGTGCCAGCAGCCCGGGCCGGAGGGATGAGCAGTTCTTC
-	TRBV21-1	TRBJ1-4	15	-	CASSKGRTGTEKLFF	TGTGCCAGCAGCAAGGGAAGGACAGGGACTGAAAAACTGTTTTTT
-	TRBV7-9	TRBJ1-1	13	-	CASSLEGGTEAFF	TGTGCCAGCAGCTTAGAAGGGGGCACTGAAGCTTTCTTT
-	TRBV4-2	TRBJ1-3	12	-	CASSQDGDTIYF	TGTGCCAGCAGCCAAGATGGAGACACCATATATTTT
TRBD2	TRBV28	TRBJ2-4	16	-	CASSLPLAGGPGIQYF	TGTGCCAGCAGCTTACCTCTAGCGGGAGGGCCCGGCATTCAGTACTTC
-	TRBV2	TRBJ1-1	13	few	CASSGAMNTEAFF	TGTGCCAGCAGTGGGGCAATGAACACTGAAGCTTTCTTT
TRBD1	TRBV2	TRBJ1-4	15	few	CASTVRTGVNEKLFF	TGTGCCAGCACCGTAAGGACAGGGGTAAATGAAAAACTGTTTTTT
TRBD1	TRBV13	TRBJ2-1	16	once	CASSPKGAYADNEQFF	TGTGCCAGCAGCCCTAAGGGGGCCTACGCGGACAATGAGCAGTTCTTC
TRBD2	TRBV12-5	TRBJ2-1	14	-	CASAPDAGGREQFF	TGTGCTAGTGCCCCGGATGCGGGAGGTCGGGAGCAGTTCTTC
-	TRBV5-1	TRBJ2-7	13	-	CASSWTLAGEQYF	TGCGCCAGCAGCTGGACCCTGGCGGGCGAGCAGTACTTC
-	TRBV15	TRBJ1-2	15	few	CATSRDRGREYGYTF	TGTGCCACCAGCAGAGATAGAGGTCGCGAATATGGCTACACCTTC
-	TRBV5-1	TRBJ2-2	14	-	CASRGSLGSGELFF	TGCGCCAGCAGGGGGAGTTTGGGGTCCGGGGAGCTGTTTTTT
-	TRBV2	TRBJ1-4	15	-	CASSTQGRENEKLFF	TGTGCCAGCAGTACCCAGGGCAGGGAAAATGAAAAACTGTTTTTT
-	TRBV5-1	TRBJ1-4	16	-	CASSLGARRESEKLFF	TGCGCCAGCAGCTTGGGCGCTCGGAGGGAGAGTGAAAAACTGTTTTTT
-	TRBV28	TRBJ1-2	15	once	CASSLRIALGGGYTF	TGTGCCAGCAGTTTAAGGATCGCCCTAGGGGGTGGCTACACCTTC
-	TRBV19	TRBJ1-5	13	-	CASSRTDNQPQHF	TGTGCCAGTAGCAGGACAGATAATCAGCCCCAGCATTTT
TRBD1	TRBV9	TRBJ2-2	14	-	CASRGQVNTGELFF	TGTGCCAGCAGGGGACAGGTGAACACCGGGGAGCTGTTTTTT
-	TRBV7-8	TRBJ2-7	17	-	CASSTGQTTTHIYEQYF	TGTGCCAGCAGCACCGGACAGACCACTACTCATATCTACGAGCAGTACTTC
TRBD2	TRBV6-4	TRBJ2-3	15	-	CATGTSGSHSDTQYF	TGTGCCACCGGGACTAGCGGGAGTCATTCAGATACGCAGTATTTT
TRBD1	TRBV5-6	TRBJ2-2	15	few	CASSWGQGNTGELFF	TGTGCCAGCAGCTGGGGACAGGGAAACACCGGGGAGCTGTTTTTT
-	TRBV30	TRBJ2-1	10	few	CAGNKNEQFF	TGTGCCGGGAACAAGAATGAGCAGTTCTTC
-	TRBV11-2	TRBJ1-2	16	-	CASSLAYRDADYGYTF	TGTGCCAGCAGCTTGGCGTACAGGGACGCAGACTATGGCTACACCTTC
-	TRBV11-2	TRBJ1-3	14	-	CASSLGGSGNTIYF	TGTGCCAGCAGCTTAGGAGGGTCCGGAAACACCATATATTTT
TRBD1	TRBV5-4	TRBJ1-1	15	-	CASRGWGQENTEAFF	TGTGCCAGCAGGGGATGGGGACAGGAGAACACTGAAGCTTTCTTT
-	TRBV5-6	TRBJ2-2	16	-	CASTFLGTPNTGELFF	TGTGCCAGCACCTTCCTGGGCACGCCGAACACCGGGGAGCTGTTTTTT
TRBD2	TRBV27	TRBJ2-1	13	-	CASSRLAVNEQFF	TGTGCCAGCAGCAGACTAGCGGTTAATGAGCAGTTCTTC
-	TRBV19	TRBJ2-7	16	-	CASSISLRLSSYEQYF	TGTGCCAGTAGTATTTCTCTCCGACTTAGCTCCTACGAGCAGTACTTC
TRBD1	TRBV11-2	TRBJ2-5	18	-	CASSPIGWTGKSQETQYF	TGTGCCAGCAGCCCCATAGGGTGGACAGGCAAATCGCAAGAGACCCAGTACTTC
-	TRBV10-2	TRBJ1-5	12	-	CASSDGSQPQHF	TGCGCCAGCAGTGATGGGAGTCAGCCCCAGCATTTT
-	TRBV7-2	TRBJ2-3	16	-	CASSFSAGTSGNTQYF	TGTGCCAGCAGCTTTTCCGCGGGGACTTCGGGAAATACGCAGTATTTT
-	TRBV2	TRBJ2-3	15	once	CASSNQRTSTDTQYF	TGTGCCAGCAGTAACCAGCGGACTAGCACAGATACGCAGTATTTT
TRBD1	TRBV5-1	TRBJ2-2	15	-	CASSLAGQLTGELFF	TGCGCCAGCAGCTTGGCGGGACAGCTCACCGGGGAGCTGTTTTTT
-	TRBV6-5	TRBJ2-3	15	-	CASSYFLEGRDTQYF	TGTGCCAGCAGTTACTTCCTGGAGGGGAGAGATACGCAGTATTTT